Shown below are 12 T cell receptor beta chains from a single sample sequenced in a study of cytomegalovirus exposure and HLA in healthy donors. With 60 Vbeta and 13 Jbeta primers, the PCR was carried out. Libraries were prepared by immunoSEQ multiplex PCR; TCRdb keeps only in-frame clonotypes and omits some of them. The sample lists approximately 130,000 clones; around 79% were seen once. Sequenced sample: PBMCs. The receptors were sampled from a young woman in good health and CMV-seronegative.

The rearrangement uses TRBV4-1 and TRBJ1-2, with TRBD1 matching over 11 bases. With V trimmed by 4 bases and J by 3 bases, 13 bases remained unmatched. Germline CDR1 and CDR2: MGHRA and YSYEKL. The CDR3 covers 18 residues. This CDR3 is CASSRPRTGGLADYGYTF. The CDR3 nucleotides read TGCGCCAGCAGCCGGCCAAGGACAGGGGGCTTAGCGGACTATGGCTACACCTTC.

V usage is TRBV7-9 and J usage is TRBJ1-5; the match to TRBD1 covers 7 bases. The CDR3 contains 15 residues. V lost 1 base and J lost 4; bases outside the gene matches: 4. The germline CDR1 and CDR2 sequences are SEHNR and FQNEAQ (reference sequence). CDR3 amino acids: CASSLGTGDNQPQHF. CDR3 bases: TGTGCCAGCAGCTTAGGGACAGGAGATAATCAGCCCCAGCATTTT.

This chain connects TRBV18 to TRBJ2-7; 9 nucleotides line up with TRBD1. CDR3 length: 14 amino acids. Trimming took 3 bases from V and 1 from J; bases not matched to a gene: 1. In germline, CDR1 is KGHSH, CDR2 LQKENI. The CDR3 loop is CASSPGTGSYEQYF. In DNA form, the CDR3 reads TGTGCCAGCTCACCGGGGACAGGGTCCTACGAGCAGTACTTC.

This clone was recorded only once. The J gene is TRBJ2-3, the V gene TRBV6-1; 9 bases agree with TRBD2. Germline-derived CDR1 and CDR2 are MNHNS and SASEGT. J gave up 5 bases and V 7 bases, and 7 bases lay outside the gene matches. The CDR3 is 14 amino acids. The CDR3: CASTPTSGGDTQYF. The DNA for the CDR3 is TGTGCCAGCACCCCGACTAGCGGAGGAGATACGCAGTATTTT.

This clone has just one count. The gene calls are TRBV21-1 and TRBJ2-2; the table's D gene call, TRBD2, was not cross checked with the DNA. TRBV21-1 is deemed a pseudogene. The CDR3 consists of 13 residues. Written as DNA, the CDR3 is TGTGCCAGCAGCAGAGAGAACACCGGGGAGCTGTTTTTT. Its translation is CASSRENTGELFF.

The rearrangement links TRBV19 to TRBJ1-6; TRBD1 agrees at 7 bases. Losses at the gene ends were 7 bases for V and 5 bases for J; bases not matched to a gene: 11. There are 16 residues in the CDR3. CDR1 and CDR2 (germline): LNHDA, SQIVND (reference sequence). The CDR3 sequence: CASTFSAGGHNSPLHF. The CDR3 nucleotides read TGTGCCAGTACCTTCTCGGCAGGGGGACATAATTCACCCCTCCACTTT.

The chain has TRBV7-2 and TRBJ1-2, with D unresolved. The germline gives CDR1 SGHTA, CDR2 FQGNSA. The CDR3 consists of 15 residues. Trimming stripped 1 base from V and 2 bases from J, with 11 bases between. This chain's CDR3 is CASSLGLAVNYGYTF. The CDR3 DNA is TGTGCCAGCAGCTTAGGGTTGGCAGTCAACTATGGCTACACCTTC. The whole variable domain, filled in from reference TRBV7-2 and TRBJ1-2, reads GAGVSQSPSNKVTEKGKDVELRCDPISGHTALYWYRQSLGQGLEFLIYFQGNSAPDKSGLPSDRFSAERTGGSVSTLTIQRTQQEDSAVYLCASSLGLAVNYGYTFGSGTRLTVV.

The chain carries TRBV6-5 and TRBJ1-6; the D is unclear. The CDR3 is 13 amino acids. The V end lost 0 bases, the J end lost 15 bases, and 12 bases lay between the germline ends. Germline V gives CDR1 MNHEY, CDR2 SVGAGI. In DNA, the CDR3 is TGTGCCAGCAGTTACTCGCCCCTATCAGGCCTCCACTTT. Residues: CASSYSPLSGLHF.

This sequence joins TRBV6-1 and TRBJ1-1, with TRBD1 matching 7 bases. Losses at the gene ends were 8 bases for V and 4 bases for J; bases not matched to a gene: 4. The germline V gene has CDR1 MNHNS and CDR2 SASEGT. The CDR3 is 12 residues long. CDR3 loop: CASYDRVTEAFF. The CDR3 DNA reads TGTGCCAGCTATGACAGGGTCACTGAAGCTTTCTTT.

The chain uses TRBV5-1 and TRBJ1-2; D is unclear. Germline CDR1 SGHRS, CDR2 YFSETQ. This CDR3 contains 13 residues. Deletions cut 5 bases from V and 7 bases from J, with 15 bases between. CDR3 DNA sequence: TGCGCCAGCAGTCCGACCCCGGGATCTGGCTACACCTTC. Protein: CASSPTPGSGYTF.

This clone has just a few counts. The chain links TRBV7-2 to TRBJ1-3, with unresolved D. Trimming pared 0 bases from V and 4 bases from J, leaving 4 bases between. Germline V gene sequence: CDR1 SGHTA, CDR2 FQGNSA. The CDR3 is 13 residues long. This CDR3 reads CASSLASGNTIYF. The CDR3 coding sequence is TGTGCCAGCAGCTTAGCGTCAGGAAACACCATATATTTT.

This clone was detected once. J is TRBJ2-6 and V is TRBV11-2; 9 nucleotides align to TRBD1. In germline, CDR1 is SGHAT, CDR2 FQNNGV. With V trimmed by 4 bases and J by 3 bases, 7 bases remained unmatched. The CDR3 length is 17 residues. The CDR3 loop reads CASSSGTGYIGANVLTF. The CDR3 coding sequence is TGTGCCAGCAGCTCCGGGACAGGGTACATTGGGGCCAACGTCCTGACTTTC.